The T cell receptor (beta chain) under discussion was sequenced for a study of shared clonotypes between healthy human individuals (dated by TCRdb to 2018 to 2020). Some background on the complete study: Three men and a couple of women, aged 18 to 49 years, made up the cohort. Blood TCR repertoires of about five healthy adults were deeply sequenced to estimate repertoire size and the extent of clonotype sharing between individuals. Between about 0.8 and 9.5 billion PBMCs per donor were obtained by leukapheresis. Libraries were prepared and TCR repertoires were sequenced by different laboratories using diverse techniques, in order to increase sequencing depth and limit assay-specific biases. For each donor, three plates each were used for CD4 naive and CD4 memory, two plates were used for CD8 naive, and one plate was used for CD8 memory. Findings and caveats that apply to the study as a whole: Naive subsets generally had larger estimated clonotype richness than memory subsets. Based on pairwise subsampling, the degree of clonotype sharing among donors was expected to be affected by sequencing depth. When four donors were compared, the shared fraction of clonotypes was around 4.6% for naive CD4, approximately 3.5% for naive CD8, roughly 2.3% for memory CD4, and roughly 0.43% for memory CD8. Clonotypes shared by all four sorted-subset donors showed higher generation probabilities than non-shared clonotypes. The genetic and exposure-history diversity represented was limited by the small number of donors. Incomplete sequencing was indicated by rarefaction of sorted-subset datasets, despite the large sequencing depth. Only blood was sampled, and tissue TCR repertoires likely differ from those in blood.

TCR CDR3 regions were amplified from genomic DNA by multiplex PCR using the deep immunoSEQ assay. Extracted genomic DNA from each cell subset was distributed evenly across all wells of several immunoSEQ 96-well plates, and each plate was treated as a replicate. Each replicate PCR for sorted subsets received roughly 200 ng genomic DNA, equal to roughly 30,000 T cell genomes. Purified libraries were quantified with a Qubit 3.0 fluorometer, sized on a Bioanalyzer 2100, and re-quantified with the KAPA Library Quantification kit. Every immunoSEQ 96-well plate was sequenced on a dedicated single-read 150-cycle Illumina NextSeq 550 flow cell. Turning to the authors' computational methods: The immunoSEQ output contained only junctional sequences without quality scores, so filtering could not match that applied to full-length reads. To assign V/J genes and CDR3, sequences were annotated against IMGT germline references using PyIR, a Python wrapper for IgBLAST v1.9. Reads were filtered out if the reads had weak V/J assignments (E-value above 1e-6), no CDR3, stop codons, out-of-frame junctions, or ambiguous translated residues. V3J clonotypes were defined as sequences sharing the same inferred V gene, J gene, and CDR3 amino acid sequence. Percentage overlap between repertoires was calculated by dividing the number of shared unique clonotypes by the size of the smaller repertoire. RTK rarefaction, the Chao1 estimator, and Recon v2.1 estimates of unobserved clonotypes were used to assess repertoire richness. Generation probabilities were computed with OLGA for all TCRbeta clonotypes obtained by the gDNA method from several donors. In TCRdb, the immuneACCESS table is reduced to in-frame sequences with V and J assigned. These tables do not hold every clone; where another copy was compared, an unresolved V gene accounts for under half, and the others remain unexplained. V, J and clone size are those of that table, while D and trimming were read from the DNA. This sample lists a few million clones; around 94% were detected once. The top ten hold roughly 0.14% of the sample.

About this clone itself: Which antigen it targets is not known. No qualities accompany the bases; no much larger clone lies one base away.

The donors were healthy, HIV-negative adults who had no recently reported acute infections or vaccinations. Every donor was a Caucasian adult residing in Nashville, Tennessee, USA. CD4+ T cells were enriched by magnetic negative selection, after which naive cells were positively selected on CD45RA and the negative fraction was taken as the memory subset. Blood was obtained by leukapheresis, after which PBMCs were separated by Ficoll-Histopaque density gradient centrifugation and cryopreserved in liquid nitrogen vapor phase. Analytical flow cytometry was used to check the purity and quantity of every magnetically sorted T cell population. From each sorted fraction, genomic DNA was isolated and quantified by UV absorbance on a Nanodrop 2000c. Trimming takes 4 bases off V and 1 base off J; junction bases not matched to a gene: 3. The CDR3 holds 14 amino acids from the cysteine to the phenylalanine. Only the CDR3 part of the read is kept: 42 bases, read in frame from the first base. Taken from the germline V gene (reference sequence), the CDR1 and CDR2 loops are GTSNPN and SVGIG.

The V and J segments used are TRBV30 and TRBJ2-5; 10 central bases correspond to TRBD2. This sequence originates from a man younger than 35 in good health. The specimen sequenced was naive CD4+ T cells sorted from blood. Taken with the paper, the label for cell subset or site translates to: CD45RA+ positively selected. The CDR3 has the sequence CAWTSGSFQETQYF. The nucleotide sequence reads TGTGCCTGGACTAGCGGGAGCTTCCAAGAGACCCAGTACTTC.